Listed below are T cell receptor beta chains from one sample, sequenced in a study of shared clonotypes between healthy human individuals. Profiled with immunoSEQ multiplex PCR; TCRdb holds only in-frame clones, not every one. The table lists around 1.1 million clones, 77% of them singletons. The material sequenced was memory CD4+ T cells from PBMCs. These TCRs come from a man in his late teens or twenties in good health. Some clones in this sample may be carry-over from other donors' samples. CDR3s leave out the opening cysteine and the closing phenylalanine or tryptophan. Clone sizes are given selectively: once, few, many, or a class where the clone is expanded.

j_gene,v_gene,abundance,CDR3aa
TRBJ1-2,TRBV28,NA,ASRRPPFSGYT
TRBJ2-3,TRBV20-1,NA,SASRRATQY
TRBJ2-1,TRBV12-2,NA,ASRLVGRASYNEQF
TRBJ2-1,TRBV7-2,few,ASSLGQNNEQF
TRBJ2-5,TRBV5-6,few,ASSFLTDQETQY
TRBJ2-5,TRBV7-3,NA,ASSLVDGGSKTQY
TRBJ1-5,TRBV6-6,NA,ASSSKTGAGNQPQH
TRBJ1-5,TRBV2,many,ASSDPRGREANQPQH
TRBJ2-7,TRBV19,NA,ASSMYGEQY
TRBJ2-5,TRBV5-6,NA,ASSLAGVGETQY
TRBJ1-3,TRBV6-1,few,ASSLDWGSGNTIY
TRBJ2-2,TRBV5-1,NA,ASSRLNTGELF
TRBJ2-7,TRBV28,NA,ASSLFGVDEQY
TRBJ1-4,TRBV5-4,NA,ASSRSTGLGEKLF
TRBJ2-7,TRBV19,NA,ASSIYNHYEQY
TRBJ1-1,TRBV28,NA,ASSFGTNTEAF
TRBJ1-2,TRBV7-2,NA,ASSFQGLGYT
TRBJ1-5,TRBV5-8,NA,ASSLDGVLNQPQH
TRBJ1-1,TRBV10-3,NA,AISEIAGGSTEAF
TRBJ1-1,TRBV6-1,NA,ASRRQPNTEAF
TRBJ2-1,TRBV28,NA,ASSSPASPYNEQF
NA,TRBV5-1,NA,ASSLAGEAYEQY
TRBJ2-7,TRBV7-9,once,ASSLVEGVVEQY
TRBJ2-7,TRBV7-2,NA,ASSPSGTGSYEQY
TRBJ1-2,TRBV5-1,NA,ASSGGGVSYGYT
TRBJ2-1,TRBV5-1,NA,ASSLEIGSYEQF
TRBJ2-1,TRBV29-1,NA,SVWTGSNHEQF
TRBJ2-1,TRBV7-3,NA,ASSLGSGQGTNEQF
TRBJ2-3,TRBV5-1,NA,ASSLGTSRSSTDTQY
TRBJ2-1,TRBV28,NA,ASSLWDRGYNEQF
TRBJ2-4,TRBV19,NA,ATSGSAKNIQY
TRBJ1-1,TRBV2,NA,ASSVAPNTEAF
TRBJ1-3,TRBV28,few,ASSSDSPRIIY
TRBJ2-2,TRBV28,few,ASRDREGGTGELF
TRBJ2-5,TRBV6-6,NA,ASRNGDRETQY
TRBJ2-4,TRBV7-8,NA,ASSIGDIQY
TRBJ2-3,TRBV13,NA,ASSPRGTDTQY
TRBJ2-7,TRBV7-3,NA,ASSSSPGGEQY
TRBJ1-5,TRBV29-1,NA,SVGETGPNQPQH
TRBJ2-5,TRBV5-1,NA,ASSLGTGVETQY
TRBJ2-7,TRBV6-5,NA,ASSPGLDYEQY
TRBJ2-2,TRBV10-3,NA,AIGLAANTGELF
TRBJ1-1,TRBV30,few,AAGRVNTEAF